Presented here are 31 T cell receptor beta chains from one specimen sequenced in a study of T cells in Graves' hyperthyroidism and ophthalmopathy. RNA transcripts served as the template for amplifying TCR beta CDR3 regions. RT-PCR in the first round (using the HTBI primer set) targeted the TCR CDR3. TCRdb reanalysed the multiplex PCR reads using MiXCR and keeps one entry per CDR3 protein. In the table there are around 620,000 distinct CDR3 sequences, 13% to 15% of which are singletons. Sequencing was carried out using blood. These TCRs come from a woman younger than 30 with Graves' ophthalmopathy.

This clonotype was observed a few times. V gene TRBV4-3 combines with J gene TRBJ1-4, with a tentative D call TRBD1 (6 bases). V lost 0 bases, J lost 2 bases, and 10 bases lay in between. The CDR3 is 16 residues long. Germline CDR1 and CDR2: LGHNA and YSLEER. CDR3 sequence: CASSQDRRGTNEKLFF. Here the CDR3 DNA reads TGCGCCAGCAGCCAAGATCGCAGGGGTACTAATGAAAAACTGTTTTTT.

This clonotype was seen repeatedly, ten times or more. The rearrangement joins TRBV6-2 or TRBV6-3 to TRBJ1-5; 9 bases are a match to TRBD1. There are 17 residues in the CDR3. The germline CDR1 and CDR2 sequences are MNHEY and SVGEGT. Trimming took 2 bases from V and 4 from J; bases not matched to a gene: 9. CDR3 region: CASSYTNTGGRNQPQHF. DNA for the CDR3: TGTGCCAGCAGTTACACGAATACAGGGGGCAGGAATCAGCCCCAGCATTTT.

This sequence joins TRBV5-5 and TRBJ1-6; 10 bases map to TRBD1. J was trimmed by 7 bases and V by 4 bases; bases with no gene match: 5. This CDR3 contains 15 residues. The germline gives CDR1 SGHKS, CDR2 YYEKEE (reference sequence). The CDR3 reads CASSRGQGGNSPLHF. The CDR3 region has the DNA TGTGCCAGCAGCCGCGGACAGGGGGGAAATTCACCCCTCCACTTT.

The sample holds a few counts of this clonotype. It may be a read error: a sequence one base away is much more abundant. This rearrangement joins TRBV7-2 to TRBJ1-1, with a tentative D call TRBD1 (5 bases). Germline CDR1 SGHTA, CDR2 FQGNSA. This CDR3 is 14 amino acids long. The ends were cut back, 1 base at V and 6 bases at J, with 12 bases in the middle. The chain's CDR3 is CASSLGPGWSEAFF. The DNA for the CDR3 is TGTGCCAGCAGCTTAGGACCAGGGTGGTCTGAAGCTTTCTTT. Full variable domain (remainder filled in from reference TRBV7-2 and TRBJ1-1): GAGVSQSPSNKVTEKGKDVELRCDPISGHTALYWYRQSLGQGLEFLIYFQGNSAPDKSGLPSDRFSAERTGGSVSTLTIQRTQQEDSAVYLCASSLGPGWSEAFFGQGTRLTVV.

This clonotype was counted between two and nine times. This rearrangement joins TRBV13 to TRBJ2-5; TRBD1 aligns across 8 bases. Germline-derived CDR1 and CDR2 are PRHDT and FYEKMQ (reference sequence). This CDR3 contains 14 residues. V was clipped by 5 bases and J by 5 bases; unmatched bases: 7. The CDR3 region has the DNA TGTGCCAGCAGCCCCACAGGGGGATGGGAGACCCAGTACTTC. It specifies CASSPTGGWETQYF.

The V call is TRBV30, the J call TRBJ1-3, with D perhaps matching TRBD1 (5 bases). V was pared by 5 bases and J by 4 bases, with 15 bases between. In germline, CDR1 is GTSNPN, CDR2 SVGIG (reference sequence). The CDR3 is made up of 14 amino acids. CDR3 in amino acids: CAWGGTARGNTIYF. CDR3 nucleotide sequence: TGTGCCTGGGGGGGGACGGCAAGAGGAAACACCATATATTTT.

This clonotype appeared many times. This chain joins TRBV24-1 and TRBJ1-4, with 7 bases lining up with TRBD1. Germline trimming cut 6 bases from V and 7 bases from J; bases unmatched to any gene: 7. Germline values: CDR1 KGHDR, CDR2 SFDVKD. CDR3 length: 14 amino acids. CDR3 in amino acids: CATSTGAEGEKLFF. The CDR3 bases are TGTGCCACCAGTACAGGGGCTGAAGGTGAAAAACTGTTTTTT.

The chain is built from TRBV7-3 and TRBJ2-5; tentatively, D is TRBD1 or TRBD2 (5 bases each). This CDR3 has 18 residues. Trimming stripped 5 bases from V and 4 bases from J, with 26 bases between. Germline assignment: CDR1 SGHTA and CDR2 FQGTGA. DNA of the CDR3: TGTGCCAGCAGCCCAGACTACCACCCCAGGGCCTCGGGAGAGACCCAGTACTTC. It is translated as CASSPDYHPRASGETQYF. The variable domain in full, completed from reference TRBV7-3 and TRBJ2-5, reads GAGVSQTPSNKVTEKGKYVELRCDPISGHTALYWYRQSLGQGPEFLIYFQGTGAADDSGLPNDRFFAVRPEGSVSTLKIQRTERGDSAVYLCASSPDYHPRASGETQYFGPGTRLLVL.

This clonotype showed up many times. The chain links TRBV6-5 to TRBJ1-5, with a possible D match to TRBD1 (5 bases). V lost 2 bases and J 1 base, leaving 12 bases between the germline ends. The CDR3 covers 16 residues. Germline V gene sequence: CDR1 MNHEY, CDR2 SVGAGI. The CDR3 nucleotides read TGTGCCAGCAGTTACAGGGCTGGGGACAGCAATCAGCCCCAGCATTTT. Encoded protein: CASSYRAGDSNQPQHF.

This sequence joins TRBV29-1 and TRBJ1-5; D gene ambiguous. The CDR3 runs 13 residues. The V and J ends lost 4 bases and 4 bases respectively, with 11 bases between them. Germline values: CDR1 SQVTM, CDR2 ANQGSEA. The CDR3 here is CSVGKGTNQPQHF. CDR3 coding DNA: TGCAGCGTTGGAAAGGGTACGAATCAGCCCCAGCATTTT.

The J gene is TRBJ2-7, the V gene TRBV19; unclear D gene. Germline V gene sequence: CDR1 LNHDA, CDR2 SQIVND (reference sequence). The CDR3 runs 16 residues. Trimming cost V 1 base and J 3 bases, with 16 bases left between them. As DNA, the CDR3 is TGTGCCAGTAGTATAGGAGGCGGCAGCAGCGACTACGAGCAGTACTTC. It codes for CASSIGGGSSDYEQYF.

This clonotype was counted many times. This chain connects TRBV20-1 to TRBJ2-1, with 7 bases lining up with TRBD2. The length of the CDR3 is 16 residues. After removal of 0 bases from V and 6 bases from J, the junction contained 11 bases not matched to a gene. Germline lookup yields CDR1 DFQATT and CDR2 SNEGSKA (reference sequence). CDR3 amino acids: CSARETRLAGVNEQFF. The CDR3 coding sequence is TGCAGTGCTAGAGAAACCCGACTAGCCGGGGTCAATGAGCAGTTCTTC.

This rearrangement joins TRBV29-1 to TRBJ1-5; TRBD1 might be the D (6 bases). The V end lost 4 bases, the J end lost 3 bases, and 10 bases lay between the germline ends. CDR3 length equals 13 residues. Germline V gene sequence: CDR1 SQVTM, CDR2 ANQGSEA. In nucleotides, the CDR3 is TGCAGCGTTGCCCGGGACAACAATCAGCCCCAGCATTTT. This translates into CSVARDNNQPQHF.

This clonotype was seen at least ten times. The chain employs TRBV11-1 and TRBJ1-1, with TRBD1 as a possible D gene (6 bases). Between the trimmed V and J ends, which lost 6 bases and 1 base, there was a span of 15 bases. Germline V gives CDR1 SGHAT, CDR2 FQDESV (reference sequence). The CDR3 runs 15 residues. Here the CDR3 DNA reads TGTGCCAGCAGTCGCCCCTGGACAGCGAACACTGAAGCTTTCTTT. This sequence encodes CASSRPWTANTEAFF.

The table lists this clonotype with a few counts. CDR3 sequence (DNA): TGTGCCAGCAGATTTGGAGCACAGCCCCAGCATTTT. Translation gives CASRFGAQPQHF. The genes are TRBV2 and TRBJ1-5; D not resolved. Trimming took off 6 bases at V and 7 bases at J, with 10 bases between the two ends. The germline CDR1 and CDR2 sequences are SNHLY and FYNNEI. The length of the CDR3 is 12 residues.

This clonotype came up many times. V and J are TRBV7-8 and TRBJ1-2; D gene ambiguous. Per the germline V gene, CDR1 is SGHVS and CDR2 is FQNEAQ. The germline V and J ends were trimmed by 1 base and 5 bases, with 23 bases remaining between them. This CDR3 has 18 amino acids. Here the CDR3 DNA reads TGTGCCAGCAGCTTAGTCCCCTACCCCGACACCAGCGTGTATGGCTACACCTTC. Translated: CASSLVPYPDTSVYGYTF.

This clonotype was seen at least ten times. The gene calls are TRBV7-6 and TRBJ2-7, with 8 bases identical to TRBD2. Looked up from germline, CDR1 is SGHVS and CDR2 is FNYEAQ. The CDR3 runs to 14 residues. With 3 bases clipped from V and 4 bases from J, the junction kept 5 bases outside the gene matches. The CDR3 reads CASSLPRGGYEQYF. DNA for the CDR3: TGTGCCAGCAGCTTGCCTCGCGGGGGGTACGAGCAGTACTTC.

This clonotype was seen repeatedly, ten times or more. The chain joins TRBV30 to TRBJ2-5; D call uncertain. Trimming removed 1 base at V and 3 bases at J, with 9 bases between. The CDR3 has 13 residues. CDR1 GTSNPN and CDR2 SVGIG come from the germline V gene (reference sequence). DNA of the CDR3: TGTGCCTGGAGTGGGCAAGGGAAAGAGACCCAGTACTTC. Encoded protein: CAWSGQGKETQYF.

This clonotype was seen ten or more times. The chain combines TRBV7-3 with TRBJ2-2, with D perhaps matching TRBD2 (6 bases). The CDR3 consists of 17 residues. The ends were cut back, 5 bases at V and 6 bases at J, with 22 bases in the middle. Germline CDR1 is SGHTA and CDR2 is FQGTGA. This chain's CDR3 is CASSPVAGGVLPGELFF. CDR3 sequence (DNA): TGTGCCAGCAGCCCCGTTGCTGGAGGGGTACTCCCCGGGGAGCTGTTTTTT. Full variable domain (rest looked up from reference TRBV7-3 and TRBJ2-2): GAGVSQTPSNKVTEKGKYVELRCDPISGHTALYWYRQSLGQGPEFLIYFQGTGAADDSGLPNDRFFAVRPEGSVSTLKIQRTERGDSAVYLCASSPVAGGVLPGELFFGEGSRLTVL.

This clonotype was counted a few times. This may come from a read error, since a much larger clone is one base off. The J gene is TRBJ2-5, the V gene TRBV7-3, with 7 bases fitting TRBD1. The V and J ends lost 5 bases and 3 bases, in that order; junction bases with no gene match: 3. Germline-derived CDR1 and CDR2 are SGHTA and FQGTGA. The CDR3 loop spans 13 amino acids. CDR3 in amino acids: CASSKTGKETQYF. For the CDR3, the DNA is TGTGCCAGCAGCAAGACAGGGAAAGAGACCCAGTACTTC.

This clonotype was counted ten times or more. This rearrangement joins TRBV20-1 to TRBJ1-1, with 9 bases matching TRBD1. Germline lookup yields CDR1 DFQATT and CDR2 SNEGSKA (reference sequence). The CDR3 runs 13 residues. With V trimmed by 6 bases and J by 5 bases, 7 bases remained unmatched. This CDR3 reads CSAEQGAGTEAFF. DNA for the CDR3: TGCAGTGCCGAACAGGGGGCCGGGACTGAAGCTTTCTTT.

This clonotype was counted ten times or more. The V gene is TRBV28, the J gene TRBJ2-7, with 7 bases aligning to TRBD1. The germline CDR1 and CDR2 sequences are MDHEN and SYDVKM. The CDR3 covers 14 residues. V dropped 0 bases and J dropped 5; count of bases not matched to a gene: 4. CDR3 residues: CASSLWTGINEQYF. The CDR3 DNA reads as TGTGCCAGCAGTTTATGGACAGGGATCAACGAGCAGTACTTC. Together with reference TRBV28 and TRBJ2-7, the CDR3 gives the full variable domain: DVKVTQSSRYLVKRTGEKVFLECVQDMDHENMFWYRQDPGLGLRLIYFSYDVKMKEKGDIPEGYSVSREKKERFSLILESASTNQTSMYLCASSLWTGINEQYFGPGTRLTVT.

This chain uses TRBV27 with TRBJ1-2; the match to TRBD1 covers 12 bases. The V and J ends lost 6 bases and 4 bases, in that order; junction bases with no gene match: 6. Per germline, CDR1 MNHEY and CDR2 SMNVEV (reference sequence). The CDR3 extends over 15 amino acids. The CDR3 DNA reads as TGTGCCAGCAGCCCTGGGACAGGGGGCAGCTATGGCTACACCTTC. This translates into CASSPGTGGSYGYTF.

Details on this clonotype: This may come from a read error, since a much larger clone is one base off. The CDR3 does not end in the conserved phenylalanine or tryptophan, so this is likely a read error. V gene TRBV27 combines with J gene TRBJ2-1; the D is unclear. The CDR3 runs 13 residues. The ends were cut back, 4 bases at V and 0 bases at J, with 4 bases in the middle. Germline V gene lookup returns CDR1 MNHEY and CDR2 SMNVEV (reference sequence). CDR3 sequence reads: CASSSDSYNEQFS. In DNA, the CDR3 is TGTGCCAGCAGTTCAGACTCCTACAATGAGCAGTTCTCC.

This clonotype was seen repeatedly, ten times or more. V usage is TRBV9 and J usage is TRBJ2-1; 7 nucleotides align to TRBD1. Germline-derived CDR1 and CDR2 are SGDLS and YYNGEE. V was pared by 4 bases and J by 2 bases, with 9 bases of the junction left unmatched. This CDR3 is built from 16 residues. The CDR3 sequence: CASSLSDRAAYNEQFF. The CDR3 DNA follows: TGTGCCAGCAGCTTATCCGACAGGGCTGCCTACAATGAGCAGTTCTTC. The variable domain in full, with the rest retrieved from reference TRBV9 and TRBJ2-1, is DSGVTQTPKHLITATGQRVTLRCSPRSGDLSVYWYQQSLDQGLQFLIQYYNGEERAKGNILERFSAQQFPDLHSELNLSSLELGDSALYFCASSLSDRAAYNEQFFGPGTRLTVL.

J is TRBJ2-1 and V is TRBV18; 11 bases fit TRBD1. TRBJ2-7 explains the end of the DNA better; the J call may be wrong. Germline assignment: CDR1 KGHSH and CDR2 LQKENI. This CDR3 spans 13 amino acids. CDR3 in DNA: TGTGCCAGCTCACGGACAGGGGGCAATGAGCAGTACTTC. This translates into CASSRTGGNEQYF.

This rearrangement joins TRBV7-3 to TRBJ1-1, with D perhaps TRBD1 (5 bases). The V gene lost 4 bases and the J gene lost 2 bases, with 17 bases spanning the gap. The length of the CDR3 is 16 residues. The V gene's germline CDR1 is SGHTA and CDR2 FQGTGA. CDR3 bases: TGTGCCAGCAGCTCCCGGGGGAGAGGGAGAAACACTGAAGCTTTCTTT. It specifies CASSSRGRGRNTEAFF.

This clonotype showed up just a few times. The V and J genes are TRBV12-3 or TRBV12-4 and TRBJ2-1; TRBD2 is a possible D gene (6 bases). CDR3 length: 15 residues. Trimming shortened V by 6 bases and J by 6 bases, and 18 bases separated the two germline ends. The CDR3 loop reads CASSPDRETSNEQFF. CDR3 bases: TGTGCCAGCAGCCCCGATCGGGAGACCTCCAATGAGCAGTTCTTC.

This clonotype was counted a few times. This chain uses TRBV7-9 with TRBJ2-7; 8 nucleotides match TRBD2. The CDR3 is made up of 14 amino acids. V trimming: 5 bases; J trimming: 7 bases; junction bases outside the gene matches: 10. Germline-derived CDR1 and CDR2 are SEHNR and FQNEAQ (reference sequence). CDR3 residues: CASSPRLAGEEQYF. Written as DNA, the CDR3 is TGTGCCAGCAGCCCCCGGCTAGCGGGCGAGGAGCAGTACTTC.

The gene calls are TRBV7-2 and TRBJ2-2; weak D call: TRBD2 (6 bases). This CDR3 is built from 15 residues. V lost 5 bases and J lost 5, with 15 bases in between. CDR1 is SGHTA and CDR2 is FQGNSA in the germline V gene. The CDR3 DNA is TGTGCCAGCAGCCTCCCCCCGACTAGTACCGGGGAGCTGTTTTTT. Amino acid sequence: CASSLPPTSTGELFF.

This chain uses TRBV29-1 with TRBJ1-1; no clear D gene. Trimming removed 0 bases at V and 7 bases at J, with 9 bases between. The CDR3 runs to 12 residues. Germline V gives CDR1 SQVTM, CDR2 ANQGSEA. The CDR3 spells CSVEDVGGEAFF. DNA for the CDR3: TGCAGCGTTGAAGATGTCGGAGGTGAAGCTTTCTTT.